One and the same sample provided the 13 T cell receptor beta chains below, sequenced in a study of blood T cell repertoires in COVID-19. Sequencing was performed with immunoSEQ multiplex PCR; in TCRdb, only in-frame clones are kept and a portion is missing. The repertoire holds 150,000 to 200,000 clones, with under 85% as singletons. The sample consisted of peripheral blood. Receptor source: a man older than 75 with COVID-19, enrolled during active disease.

The genes are TRBV18 and TRBJ2-1; D ambiguous. The CDR3 runs to 16 residues. The ends were cut back, 1 base at V and 8 bases at J, with 18 bases in the middle. The germline V gene encodes CDR1 KGHSH and CDR2 LQKENI. The CDR3 region is CASSPQDNSLTDEQFF. For the CDR3, the DNA is TGTGCCAGCTCACCACAGGATAACAGCCTTACGGATGAGCAGTTCTTC.

The CDR3 DNA is TGTGCCAGCGAACAGGGTGGGGGACAGCCCCAGCATTTT. It encodes CASEQGGGQPQHF. J is TRBJ1-5 and V is TRBV2; the D gene is possibly TRBD1 (6 bases). Trimming took 8 bases from V and 7 from J, leaving 15 bases between them. Germline V CDR1 and CDR2: SNHLY, FYNNEI. This CDR3 has 13 residues. Full variable domain (rest looked up from reference TRBV2 and TRBJ1-5): EPEVTQTPSHQVTQMGQEVILRCVPISNHLYFYWYRQILGQKVEFLVSFYNNEISEKSEIFDDQFSVERPDGSNFTLKIRSTKLEDSAMYFCASEQGGGQPQHFGDGTRLSIL.

This clone has only one observation. V usage is TRBV5-6 and J usage is TRBJ2-2; tentative D call: TRBD1 (6 bases). This CDR3 is 15 amino acids long. In germline, CDR1 is SGHDT, CDR2 YYEEEE. Trimming shortened V by 2 bases and J by 3 bases, and 11 bases separated the two germline ends. The CDR3 spells CASSLQGGHTGELFF. Written as DNA, the CDR3 is TGTGCCAGCAGCTTACAGGGTGGGCACACCGGGGAGCTGTTTTTT.

The V and J genes are TRBV2 and TRBJ1-1; D is unresolved. CDR1 SNHLY and CDR2 FYNNEI come from the germline V gene. Trimming cost V 6 bases and J 3 bases, with 17 bases left between them. The CDR3 is 15 residues long. For the CDR3, the DNA is TGTGCCAGCAGCCGTAAACGTAGCCTCGACACTGAAGCTTTCTTT. This sequence encodes CASSRKRSLDTEAFF.

The chain has TRBV10-1 and TRBJ1-1; 7 bases align to TRBD1. Looked up from germline, CDR1 is WNHNN and CDR2 is SYGVQD (reference sequence). V trimming: 4 bases; J trimming: 4 bases; junction bases outside the gene matches: 6. CDR3 length equals 14 residues. CDR3 nucleotide sequence: TGCGCCAGCAGTGCGAGCCAGGGGGGCACTGAAGCTTTCTTT. Translated: CASSASQGGTEAFF.

The chain carries TRBV27 and TRBJ2-3; D is uncertain. Germline lookup yields CDR1 MNHEY and CDR2 SMNVEV (reference sequence). V dropped 10 bases and J dropped 2 bases, with 7 bases sitting between them. The CDR3 loop spans 11 amino acids. The CDR3 loop is CATLSTDTQYF. In DNA form, the CDR3 reads TGTGCCACCCTCTCCACAGATACGCAGTATTTT.

V and J are TRBV10-2 and TRBJ1-2, with 7 bases fitting TRBD1. Germline V gene data show CDR1 as WSHSY and CDR2 as SAAADI. The CDR3 length is 16 residues. Unmatched junction bases numbered 14, after V lost 6 bases and J lost 4 bases. The CDR3 reads CASRARGTGETYGYTF. CDR3 DNA sequence: TGCGCCAGCAGGGCCCGGGGCACAGGGGAGACCTATGGCTACACCTTC.

The CDR3 coding sequence is TGTGCCAGCAGCTCACAGGGACCGAACACTGAAGCTTTCTTT. Translated: CASSSQGPNTEAFF. The chain uses TRBV7-9 and TRBJ1-1; perhaps TRBD1 as D (6 bases). This CDR3 comprises 14 residues. The germline gives CDR1 SEHNR, CDR2 FQNEAQ (reference sequence). The V end lost 4 bases, the J end lost 1 base, and 10 bases lay between the germline ends. The whole variable domain, filled in from reference TRBV7-9 and TRBJ1-1, reads DTGVSQNPRHKITKRGQNVTFRCDPISEHNRLYWYRQTLGQGPEFLTYFQNEAQLEKSRLLSDRFSAERPKGSFSTLEIQRTEQGDSAMYLCASSSQGPNTEAFFGQGTRLTVV.

This clone was counted a few times. The chain couples TRBV7-3 to TRBJ1-1, with TRBD1 as a possible D gene (5 bases). Germline V gives CDR1 SGHTA, CDR2 FQGTGA. The CDR3 has 14 residues. V was cut by 0 bases and J by 5 bases, with 10 bases left in between. The CDR3 loop reads CASSLTPDSTEAFF. Here the CDR3 DNA reads TGTGCCAGCAGCTTAACCCCAGACAGTACTGAAGCTTTCTTT. The variable domain in full, with the rest retrieved from reference TRBV7-3 and TRBJ1-1, is GAGVSQTPSNKVTEKGKYVELRCDPISGHTALYWYRQSLGQGPEFLIYFQGTGAADDSGLPNDRFFAVRPEGSVSTLKIQRTERGDSAVYLCASSLTPDSTEAFFGQGTRLTVV.

This clone was recorded only once. The V gene is TRBV18, the J gene TRBJ1-1, with a tentative D call TRBD1 (6 bases). The CDR3 is made up of 14 amino acids. CDR1 is KGHSH, CDR2 LQKENI, per germline. Trimming stripped 5 bases from V and 0 bases from J, with 10 bases between. CDR3 loop: CASSGQLLNTEAFF. CDR3 bases: TGTGCCAGCTCAGGACAGCTCTTGAACACTGAAGCTTTCTTT.

The chain combines TRBV5-6 with TRBJ2-1, with D possibly TRBD1 on 5 matching bases. The V and J ends lost 4 bases and 6 bases respectively, with 8 bases between them. The germline CDR1 and CDR2 sequences are SGHDT and YYEEEE. This CDR3 contains 12 residues. The CDR3 sequence is CASSNQGNEQFF. The CDR3 nucleotides read TGTGCCAGCAGCAACCAGGGCAATGAGCAGTTCTTC.

CDR3 DNA sequence: TGTGCCAGCAGTGGACAGGTACCAGGAAACACCATATATTTT. Encoded protein: CASSGQVPGNTIYF. The chain links TRBV25-1 to TRBJ1-3, with D maybe TRBD1 (6 bases). V shed 4 bases and J shed 4 bases, with 11 bases lying between them. Germline V CDR1 and CDR2: MGHDK, SYGVNS. The length of the CDR3 is 14 residues.

The chain is built from TRBV10-3 and TRBJ2-7, with 7 bases matching TRBD1. Trimming at V came to 6 bases and at J to 4 bases, leaving 9 bases not matched to a gene. This CDR3 contains 14 residues. Germline V lookup: CDR1 ENHRY, CDR2 SYGVKD. In DNA form, the CDR3 reads TGTGCCATCAGCCGCACAGGGGTTTCGTACGAGCAGTACTTC. This sequence encodes CAISRTGVSYEQYF.